A selection of T cell receptor beta chains follows, all from one sample in a study of CXCR3-negative and CXCR3-positive naive CD8 T cells. TCRdb re-called the 5' RACE reads; every CDR3 protein appears as one record, without DNA. The data show under 85,000 distinct CDR3 sequences, and the top ten clones hold about 1.5%. The sequenced material came from naive CXCR3- CD8+ T cells from blood. Source of these receptors: a human donor in good health. Some clones in this sample may be carry-over from other donors' samples. The CDR3 runs from the conserved cysteine through the conserved F or W. Fields, in order: J gene, V gene, CDR3 protein.

j_call: TRBJ2-7
v_call: TRBV7-9
cdr3_aa: CASSLGLAEQYF

j_call: TRBJ2-5
v_call: TRBV28
cdr3_aa: CASQSLETQYF

j_call: TRBJ2-1
v_call: TRBV27
cdr3_aa: CASNTGSSYNEQFF

j_call: TRBJ1-3
v_call: TRBV24-1
cdr3_aa: CATRSTDRASGNTIYF

j_call: TRBJ2-1
v_call: TRBV11-3
cdr3_aa: CASSSRQGETYNEQFF

j_call: TRBJ1-1
v_call: TRBV28
cdr3_aa: CASRPRLNTEAFF

j_call: TRBJ1-1
v_call: TRBV7-9
cdr3_aa: CASSRGGTEAFF

j_call: TRBJ2-7
v_call: TRBV29-1
cdr3_aa: CSVHYPGPSTYEQYF

j_call: TRBJ2-2
v_call: TRBV7-3
cdr3_aa: CASSSSLAGGRTGELFF

j_call: TRBJ2-1
v_call: TRBV29-1
cdr3_aa: CSVGSSFNEQFF

j_call: TRBJ2-1
v_call: TRBV7-6
cdr3_aa: CASSKETAWSSYNEQFF

j_call: TRBJ1-5
v_call: TRBV4-1
cdr3_aa: CASSQGGQPQHF

j_call: TRBJ2-7
v_call: TRBV20-1
cdr3_aa: CSSREGSSIYEQYF

j_call: TRBJ2-7
v_call: TRBV28
cdr3_aa: CASSPPGLGMYEQYF

j_call: TRBJ2-5
v_call: TRBV29-1
cdr3_aa: CSVVPLSDTGKQETQYF

j_call: TRBJ2-2
v_call: TRBV5-1
cdr3_aa: CASSLVVLLARASNTGELFF

j_call: TRBJ1-2
v_call: TRBV10-2
cdr3_aa: CASSDQPNYGYTF

j_call: TRBJ2-7
v_call: TRBV29-1
cdr3_aa: CSVEGLPNPGEQYF

j_call: TRBJ2-7
v_call: TRBV4-1
cdr3_aa: CASSDPPGDEQYF

j_call: TRBJ2-1
v_call: TRBV7-2
cdr3_aa: CASSSTFLAGGPREQFF

j_call: TRBJ1-5
v_call: TRBV6-5
cdr3_aa: CASSYSRGWANQPQHF

j_call: TRBJ2-7
v_call: TRBV25-1
cdr3_aa: CASREVYEQYF

j_call: TRBJ2-7
v_call: TRBV11-1
cdr3_aa: CASSPDVTYEQYF

j_call: TRBJ2-2
v_call: TRBV28
cdr3_aa: CASSLIRGVENTGELFF

j_call: TRBJ2-3
v_call: TRBV29-1
cdr3_aa: CSVEDRGGIYTDTQYF

j_call: TRBJ2-7
v_call: TRBV12-3/TRBV12-4
cdr3_aa: CASSGTGYEQYF

j_call: TRBJ2-3
v_call: TRBV3-1
cdr3_aa: CASSHDRVWDTQYF

j_call: TRBJ1-6
v_call: TRBV28
cdr3_aa: CASSFRGGLSPLHF

j_call: TRBJ1-4
v_call: TRBV12-3/TRBV12-4
cdr3_aa: CASSPPDEKLFF

j_call: TRBJ1-5
v_call: TRBV21-1
cdr3_aa: CARGRRDRVPHQPQHF

j_call: TRBJ2-2
v_call: TRBV29-1
cdr3_aa: CSVQGNTGELFF

j_call: TRBJ2-5
v_call: TRBV11-2
cdr3_aa: CASSPGTRPIETQYF

j_call: TRBJ1-2
v_call: TRBV10-2
cdr3_aa: CASSESMAGVDGYTF

j_call: TRBJ1-1
v_call: TRBV5-1
cdr3_aa: CASSSGQVNTEAFF

j_call: TRBJ2-3
v_call: TRBV7-8
cdr3_aa: CASSLSAGDSTDTQYF

j_call: TRBJ2-7
v_call: TRBV3-1
cdr3_aa: CASSQDFLYEQYF

j_call: TRBJ2-7
v_call: TRBV4-1
cdr3_aa: CASSPKDPSGVNYEQYF

j_call: TRBJ1-2
v_call: TRBV4-3
cdr3_aa: CASSQDRGTGGAAYGYTF

j_call: TRBJ1-4
v_call: TRBV7-9
cdr3_aa: CASSPTLWGEKLFF

j_call: TRBJ2-5
v_call: TRBV5-6
cdr3_aa: CASSDGQIQETQYF

j_call: TRBJ2-1
v_call: TRBV9
cdr3_aa: CASSARDFPSYNEQFF

j_call: TRBJ2-5
v_call: TRBV15
cdr3_aa: CATSTYRVGETQYF

j_call: TRBJ2-3
v_call: TRBV29-1
cdr3_aa: CSVEWTSLNTDTQYF

j_call: TRBJ1-2
v_call: TRBV12-3/TRBV12-4
cdr3_aa: CASSPALSYGYTF

j_call: TRBJ2-1
v_call: TRBV3-1
cdr3_aa: CASSHNPTGNEQFF

j_call: TRBJ1-1
v_call: TRBV29-1
cdr3_aa: CSVEDGQQNTEAFF

j_call: TRBJ1-4
v_call: TRBV27
cdr3_aa: CASSLWAGPNEKLFF

j_call: TRBJ2-1
v_call: TRBV6-5
cdr3_aa: CASKPLTGSSYNEQFF

j_call: TRBJ2-7
v_call: TRBV5-1
cdr3_aa: CASSLWSSGGYEQYF